This TCR beta chain is from a study of blood T cell repertoires in COVID-19. Whole-study context: Donors in the United States, Italy and Spain gave samples during acute or convalescent COVID-19.

Per germline, CDR1 SGDLS and CDR2 YYNGEE. V lost 0 bases to trimming and J lost 7 bases, with 10 bases between them. The CDR3 length is 14 residues. Original methodology: The assay estimated nucleated cells by amplifying reference gene primers. Measured with immunoSEQ multiplex PCR; TCRdb has only the in-frame clones, and not every one. Clonal size and the V and J genes are those of that table, whereas D and trimming came from the DNA. There are about 160,000 clones in the sample; 87% occur only once, and around 6.5% lies in the top ten. The origin of this receptor is an elderly man with acute or convalescent COVID-19. This chain connects TRBV9 to TRBJ2-2; the D is unclear. Specimen: peripheral blood. CDR3: CASSVATVFGELFF. The CDR3 DNA is TGTGCCAGCAGCGTAGCTACGGTGTTCGGGGAGCTGTTTTTT.